One TCR beta chain is described in this entry. This clone was observed at least ten times. The antigen it recognizes is unknown. The record has no base qualities; no much larger clone is one base away. These data originate in a study of metastatic and nonmetastatic thyroid tumors (TCRdb year 2020). Regarding the research as a whole: For patients with malignant and with benign thyroid disease, the researchers compared repertoires between peripheral blood samples and tumor or nodule tissue samples.

Libraries were prepared through PCR. Reads for this sample came from an Illumina HiSeq 4000. High-throughput sequencing was used to profile the CDR3 region of the TCR beta-chain in every patient. The authors' pipeline ran thus. The researchers built a classifier to tell apart papillary thyroid cancer patients with distant metastasis, based on CDR3 differences among clinicopathological groups. The Shannon index was used to measure repertoire diversity, and the Morisita-Horn index was used to measure how similar tumor and blood repertoires were. Through fastp at Q25 and MiXCR, TCRdb rebuilt clones from the public reads, retaining in-frame beta chains. TCRdb's processing, not the authors', yielded these V and J calls. The sample has some 38,000 clones on record, around 20% of them singletons. Clones ranked in the top ten supply approximately 20% of the sample. V has 10 bases trimmed and J has 4 bases trimmed; junction bases matching no gene number 10. From the cysteine through the phenylalanine, the CDR3 covers 16 amino acids. This entry keeps only the CDR3 DNA: 48 bases, framed from base 1.

Summary of the overall study and its limitations: In both blood and tumor samples, TCR beta diversity was reported to be significantly higher in malignant tumors than in benign nodules.

Before undergoing thyroid surgery, none of the patients had been given any kind of treatment. Using T-cell receptor beta sequencing, the researchers looked back retrospectively at clinical samples from patients, gathered between the early 2010s and the late 2010s. Recombination connected TRBV12-3 or TRBV12-4 to TRBJ2-3; 14 bases in the middle match TRBD2. This clonotype was obtained from a female donor with papillary thyroid cancer or a benign thyroid nodule (not recorded which). Some clones in this sample may be carry-over from other donors' samples. Sequences were obtained from blood. CDR3 reads: CATSSWGLAGADTQYF. Here is the DNA: TGTGCCACTTCGTCTTGGGGACTAGCGGGAGCAGATACGCAGTATTTT.